This TCR beta chain was recovered during a study of OX40 agonist ivuxolimab in advanced cancers. Study-wide context: Mean age around 60 years, range roughly 23 to 79; around 80% male.

Whole-study results and caveats: Clonal expansion from baseline to week 6 occurred in both CD4+ and CD8+ T cells. More expanded clones were found, on average, in CD8+ than in CD4+ T cells.

Some clones are missing from TCRdb's copy, which holds only in-frame ones; the method was immunoSEQ multiplex PCR. The table shows 50,000 to 60,000 clones, with 75% to 85% occurring only once. Turning to this clone: Its antigen is undetermined.

The CDR3 extends over 14 amino acids. V lost 5 bases to trimming and J lost 7 bases; unmatched junction nucleotides: 9. The germline V gene has CDR1 SGHAT and CDR2 FQNNGV. The TCR comes from an adult with an advanced solid tumor such as melanoma, head and neck, liver or kidney cancer. Specimen: CD4+ or CD8+ T cells sorted from blood, collected in a trial of the OX40 agonist ivuxolimab. This chain connects TRBV11-2 to TRBJ1-1; 8 bases match TRBD1. CDR3 coding DNA: TGTGCCAGCAGCGTGGACAGGGACCGAAGTGAAGCTTTCTTT. Translating gives CASSVDRDRSEAFF.